This paragraph reports one TCR beta chain. The data derive from a study of brain T cells in children with intractable seizures. The CDR3 sequence is 18 residues long. Germline-derived CDR1 and CDR2 are MGHRA and YSYEKL. V lost 2 bases, J lost 4 bases, and 10 bases stayed unmatched. The assay was immunoSEQ multiplex PCR, and TCRdb's table has in-frame clones only and misses some. The profile shows around 100,000 clones, approximately 94% of them singletons. Here the sequenced sample was peripheral blood, taken at surgery. This sequence originates from a boy less than two years old with hemimegalencephaly and intractable seizures. This sequence joins TRBV4-1 and TRBJ2-3; 12 bases are a match to TRBD2. The CDR3 spells CASSQSSGRASGPDTQYF. DNA for the CDR3: TGCGCCAGCAGCCAATCTAGCGGGAGGGCCAGCGGTCCAGATACGCAGTATTTT.